A selection of T cell receptor beta chains follows, all from one sample in a study of cytomegalovirus exposure and HLA in healthy donors. Sequenced by immunoSEQ multiplex PCR; TCRdb stores in-frame clones only, minus some. Its table lists 96,000 or so clones. What was sequenced was PBMCs. The origin of the receptors is a woman aged 30 to 39 in good health and CMV-seronegative. Each CDR3 is given with its conserved first and last residue. D genes are given only for firm matches.

J gene,D gene,V gene,CDR3 protein,CDR3 DNA
TRBJ1-1,TRBD1,TRBV7-9,CASKTGLGTEAFF,TGTGCCAGCAAGACAGGGCTGGGCACTGAAGCTTTCTTT
TRBJ1-1,NA,TRBV7-9,CASSPERVTMNTEAFF,TGTGCCAGCAGCCCCGAGAGGGTAACAATGAACACTGAAGCTTTCTTT
TRBJ1-1,NA,TRBV29-1,CSVVVTRENTEAFF,TGCAGCGTTGTCGTCACTCGTGAGAACACTGAAGCTTTCTTT
TRBJ1-5,NA,TRBV10-2,CASSESTSNQPQHF,TGCGCCAGCAGTGAGAGCACTAGCAATCAGCCCCAGCATTTT
TRBJ1-6,NA,TRBV27,CASSLTGGINSPLHF,TGTGCCAGCAGTTTAACAGGCGGAATTAATTCACCCCTCCACTTT
TRBJ2-3,NA,TRBV29-1,CSVEVRGHGTDTQYF,TGCAGCGTTGAAGTGAGAGGACACGGCACAGATACGCAGTATTTT
TRBJ2-2,NA,TRBV5-1,CASSLDTNTGELFF,TGCGCCAGCAGCTTGGATACGAACACCGGGGAGCTGTTTTTT
TRBJ2-1,TRBD2,TRBV11-2,CASSLRGLAGGKDEQFF,TGTGCCAGCAGCTTGAGGGGACTAGCGGGGGGGAAGGATGAGCAGTTCTTC
TRBJ2-5,TRBD1,TRBV7-7,CASSTGTGDQETQYF,TGTGCTAGCAGTACCGGGACAGGGGATCAAGAGACCCAGTACTTC
TRBJ2-7,TRBD2,TRBV28,CASSFWASGSPSYEQYF,TGTGCCAGCAGTTTCTGGGCTAGCGGGAGCCCCTCCTACGAGCAGTACTTC
TRBJ2-1,TRBD2,TRBV15,CATSRGGGIYNEQFF,TGTGCCACCAGCAGGGGGGGAGGGATCTACAATGAGCAGTTCTTC
TRBJ1-5,NA,TRBV4-1,CASSQVPGNSQPQHF,TGCGCCAGCAGCCAAGTTCCAGGGAACAGTCAGCCCCAGCATTTT
TRBJ1-1,NA,TRBV25-1,CASSDPGAHTEAFF,TGTGCCAGCAGTGACCCAGGGGCCCACACTGAAGCTTTCTTT
TRBJ2-2,NA,TRBV5-4,CASSVRTAYTGELFF,TGTGCCAGCAGCGTTAGGACAGCCTACACCGGGGAGCTGTTTTTT
TRBJ1-1,NA,TRBV21-1,CASSKDKEANTEAFF,TGTGCCAGCAGCAAAGACAAGGAGGCGAACACTGAAGCTTTCTTT
TRBJ1-5,TRBD1,TRBV27,CASSLSRPQGGNQPQHF,TGTGCCAGCAGTTTATCCCGTCCCCAGGGGGGCAATCAGCCCCAGCATTTT
TRBJ2-3,NA,TRBV11-3,CASSLVPEGIDTQYF,TGTGCCAGCAGCTTAGTCCCGGAGGGGATAGATACGCAGTATTTT
TRBJ2-2,TRBD1,TRBV5-4,CASSFRTGKAPGELFF,TGTGCCAGCAGCTTCCGGACAGGGAAAGCACCCGGGGAGCTGTTTTTT
TRBJ1-1,NA,TRBV4-1,CAIQPTVRRGHTEAFF,TGCGCCATCCAGCCAACGGTCAGAAGAGGGCATACTGAAGCTTTCTTT
TRBJ2-3,NA,TRBV7-6,CASSFGGADTQYF,TGTGCCAGCAGCTTTGGCGGGGCAGATACGCAGTATTTT
TRBJ2-3,NA,TRBV5-1,CASSRIAGTDTQYF,TGCGCCAGCAGCAGGATAGCGGGCACAGATACGCAGTATTTT
TRBJ1-4,NA,TRBV28,CASSFQVAFEKLFF,TGTGCCAGCAGTTTTCAGGTTGCTTTTGAAAAACTGTTTTTT
TRBJ2-1,NA,TRBV15,CATSTRVQGYNEQFF,TGTGCCACCAGCACCCGGGTTCAGGGGTACAATGAGCAGTTCTTC
TRBJ2-3,NA,TRBV2,CASSDSVSTDTQYF,TGTGCCAGCAGTGATTCGGTCAGCACAGATACGCAGTATTTT
TRBJ2-5,NA,TRBV2,CASSEAGGGETQYF,TGTGCCAGCAGTGAAGCAGGGGGTGGAGAGACCCAGTACTTC
TRBJ2-2,TRBD1,TRBV19,CASSMGTGVNTGELFF,TGTGCCAGTAGTATGGGGACAGGGGTGAACACCGGGGAGCTGTTTTTT
TRBJ1-4,NA,TRBV5-1,CASSLASSNEKLFF,TGCGCCAGCAGCTTGGCGAGTTCCAATGAAAAACTGTTTTTT
TRBJ2-1,NA,TRBV29-1,CSVGQASSYNEQFF,TGCAGCGTTGGGCAGGCGAGCTCCTACAATGAGCAGTTCTTC
TRBJ2-2,TRBD1,TRBV7-3,CASSPPGQGIGGELFF,TGTGCCAGCAGCCCACCGGGACAGGGGATAGGCGGGGAGCTGTTTTTT
TRBJ2-5,NA,TRBV11-2,CASSLSGLETQYF,TGTGCCAGCAGCTTGAGCGGGCTAGAGACCCAGTACTTC
TRBJ2-2,NA,TRBV6-6,CASSFGPEGESGELFF,TGTGCCAGCAGTTTCGGACCAGAGGGTGAATCCGGGGAGCTGTTTTTT
TRBJ2-1,NA,TRBV10-3,CAASLAGLSNEQFF,TGTGCCGCAAGCCTGGCGGGGCTCAGTAATGAGCAGTTCTTC
TRBJ1-1,TRBD1,TRBV11-3,CASSRRQGAGAFF,TGTGCCAGCAGCCGCAGACAGGGGGCCGGAGCTTTCTTT
TRBJ2-7,NA,TRBV7-2,CASSLMGQSSYEQYF,TGTGCCAGCAGCTTAATGGGGCAGAGCTCCTACGAGCAGTACTTC
TRBJ2-1,TRBD2,TRBV7-3,CASSPRPWTSGGTGTNEQFF,TGTGCCAGCAGCCCAAGACCTTGGACTAGCGGGGGGACCGGCACCAATGAGCAGTTCTTC
TRBJ2-2,NA,TRBV7-2,CASSSDFRPGGLF,TGTGCCAGCAGCTCGGATTTTCGGCCCGGCGGGCTTTTT
TRBJ1-2,TRBD1,TRBV29-1,CSGGTAANYGYTF,TGCAGCGGTGGGACAGCAGCTAACTATGGCTACACCTTC
TRBJ2-7,NA,TRBV5-6,CASSPPYRDEQYF,TGTGCCAGCAGCCCCCCCTACAGGGACGAGCAGTACTTC
TRBJ1-5,TRBD1,TRBV19,CASSPTGYLNQPQHF,TGTGCCAGTAGCCCGACAGGGTACCTCAATCAGCCCCAGCATTTT
TRBJ2-5,NA,TRBV6-1,CASSDYNGQETQYF,TGTGCCAGCAGTGACTATAACGGTCAAGAGACCCAGTACTTC